The T cell receptor (beta chain) under discussion was sequenced for a study of T cells in Graves' hyperthyroidism and ophthalmopathy. About the research overall: Before treatment of any kind, peripheral blood was taken at initial diagnosis.

The investigators amplified TCR beta CDR3 regions from RNA transcripts. A set of HTBI primers served as the primers for a first-round RT-PCR of the TCR CDR3. TCRdb re-analysed the multiplex PCR reads in MiXCR, keeping a single row per CDR3 protein. The sample records some 300,000 distinct CDR3 sequences, around a fifth being singletons. Those patients with uncontrolled infection, other autoimmune disease, pregnancy or lactation were excluded. Diagnostic assessment was based on clinical symptoms, serum thyroxine and TRAb, thyroid ultrasound and orbital computed tomography. This CDR3 has 15 amino acids. V lost 5 bases, J lost 7 bases, and 9 bases stayed unmatched. Germline CDR1 reads MNHEY; CDR2 reads SMNVEV (reference sequence).

The sequencing sample was made of blood. The chain uses TRBV27 and TRBJ2-1, with TRBD2 identical over 9 bases. This TCR derives from a man aged 45-65 years with Graves' ophthalmopathy. In DNA, the CDR3 is TGTGCCAGCAGTCCAATAGCGGGAGTGGGAAATGAGCAGTTCTTC. Its protein is CASSPIAGVGNEQFF.